This TCR beta chain was retrieved from a study of T cells in Graves' hyperthyroidism and ophthalmopathy. Study conclusions and caveats: Before onset, ophthalmopathy was predicted by the model a median around 6 months earlier.

Researchers amplified the TCR beta CDR3 regions from RNA transcripts. The HTBI primer set drove a first-round RT-PCR of the TCR CDR3. TCRdb reanalysed the multiplex PCR reads using MiXCR and keeps one entry per CDR3 protein. This sample carries around 690,000 distinct CDR3 sequences, 15% to 20% of them seen once, and the ten largest clones take 15%. The germline V and J ends were trimmed by 3 bases and 3 bases, with 18 bases remaining between them. The CDR3 length is 15 residues. Germline-derived CDR1 and CDR2 are DFQATT and SNEGSKA (reference sequence). This clonotype was recorded a few times. As yet, its antigen is unknown.

The sequenced sample was blood. The clonotype comes from a man aged 50 to 60 with Graves' hyperthyroidism. This rearrangement joins TRBV20-1 to TRBJ2-7, with D possibly matching TRBD2 (6 bases). The CDR3 spells CSASNRASDDYEQYF. The CDR3 DNA sequence: TGCAGTGCTAGTAATAGGGCTAGCGATGACTACGAGCAGTACTTC.